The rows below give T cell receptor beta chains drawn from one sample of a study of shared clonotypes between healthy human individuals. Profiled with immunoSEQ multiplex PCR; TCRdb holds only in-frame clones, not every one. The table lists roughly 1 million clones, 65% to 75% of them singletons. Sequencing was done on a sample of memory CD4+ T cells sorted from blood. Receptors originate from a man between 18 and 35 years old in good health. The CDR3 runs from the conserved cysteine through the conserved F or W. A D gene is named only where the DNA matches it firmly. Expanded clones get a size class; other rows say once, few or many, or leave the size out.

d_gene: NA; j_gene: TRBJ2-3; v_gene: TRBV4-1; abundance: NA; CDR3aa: CASSRGVTDTQYF; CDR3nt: TGCGCCAGCAGCCGGGGAGTCACAGATACGCAGTATTTT
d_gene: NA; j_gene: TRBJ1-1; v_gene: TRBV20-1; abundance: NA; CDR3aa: CRGGMNTEAFF; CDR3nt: TGCAGGGGGGGCATGAACACTGAAGCTTTCTTT
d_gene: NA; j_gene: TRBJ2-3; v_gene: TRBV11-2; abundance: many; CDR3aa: CASSFISGTDTQYF; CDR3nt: TGTGCCAGCAGCTTTATCTCGGGGACAGATACGCAGTATTTT
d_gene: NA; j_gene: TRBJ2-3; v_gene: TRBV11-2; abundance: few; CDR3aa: CASSLAGYSTDTQYF; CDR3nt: TGTGCCAGCAGCTTAGCGGGGTATAGCACAGATACGCAGTATTTT
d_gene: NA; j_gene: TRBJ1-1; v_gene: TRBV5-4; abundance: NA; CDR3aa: CASSGLGSENTEAFF; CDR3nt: TGTGCCAGCAGCGGGTTGGGCAGCGAGAACACTGAAGCTTTCTTT
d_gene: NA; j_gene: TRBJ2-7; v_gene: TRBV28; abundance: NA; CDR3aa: CASFGYYEQYF; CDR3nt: TGTGCCAGCTTCGGGTACTACGAGCAGTACTTC
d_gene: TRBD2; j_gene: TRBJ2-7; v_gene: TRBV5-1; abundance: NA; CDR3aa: CASSLGSGLAAYEQYF; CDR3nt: TGCGCCAGCAGCTTGGGGTCGGGACTAGCGGCCTACGAGCAGTACTTC
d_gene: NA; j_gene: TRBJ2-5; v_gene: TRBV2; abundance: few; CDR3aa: CASSVNRGETQYF; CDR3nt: TGTGCCAGCAGTGTTAACAGAGGAGAGACCCAGTACTTC
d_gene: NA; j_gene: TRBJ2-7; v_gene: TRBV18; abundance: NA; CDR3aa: CASSPGGTYEQYF; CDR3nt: TGTGCCAGCTCACCCGGGGGAACCTACGAGCAGTACTTC
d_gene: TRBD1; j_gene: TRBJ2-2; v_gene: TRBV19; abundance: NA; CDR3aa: CATTDRGVPGELFF; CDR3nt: TGTGCCACTACGGACAGGGGGGTCCCCGGGGAGCTGTTTTTT
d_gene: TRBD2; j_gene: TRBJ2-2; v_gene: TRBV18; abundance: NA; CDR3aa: CASSPRTSGGTNTGELFF; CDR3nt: TGTGCCAGCTCACCTAGGACTAGCGGGGGGACGAACACCGGGGAGCTGTTTTTT
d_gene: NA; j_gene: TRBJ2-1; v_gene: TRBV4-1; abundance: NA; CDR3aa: CASSQGAFWNEQFF; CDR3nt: TGCGCCAGCAGCCAAGGAGCTTTTTGGAATGAGCAGTTCTTC
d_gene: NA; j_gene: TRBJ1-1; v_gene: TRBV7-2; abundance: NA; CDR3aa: CASSPDYGTEAFF; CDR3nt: TGTGCCAGCAGCCCAGATTATGGGACTGAAGCTTTCTTT
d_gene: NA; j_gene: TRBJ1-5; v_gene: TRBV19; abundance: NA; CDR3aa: CASSAARGGNQPQHF; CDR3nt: TGTGCCAGTAGTGCTGCCAGAGGGGGCAATCAGCCCCAGCATTTT
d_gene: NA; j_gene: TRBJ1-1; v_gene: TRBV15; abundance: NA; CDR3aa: CATSRDAEFYAFF; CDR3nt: TGTGCCACCAGCAGAGACGCCGAATTTTACGCTTTCTTT
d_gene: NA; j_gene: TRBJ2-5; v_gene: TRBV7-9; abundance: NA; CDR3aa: CASSLGPGETQYF; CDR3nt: TGTGCCAGCAGCTTGGGACCCGGGGAGACCCAGTACTTC
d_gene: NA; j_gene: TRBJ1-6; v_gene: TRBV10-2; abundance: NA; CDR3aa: CASSESSYNSPLHF; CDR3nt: TGCGCCAGCAGTGAAAGCTCCTATAATTCACCCCTCCACTTT
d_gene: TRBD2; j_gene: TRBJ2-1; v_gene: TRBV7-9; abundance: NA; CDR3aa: CASRIAGGSNEQFF; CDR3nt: TGTGCCAGCAGAATAGCGGGGGGTTCCAATGAGCAGTTCTTC
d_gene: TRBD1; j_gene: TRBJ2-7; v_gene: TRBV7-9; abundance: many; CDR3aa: CASSRRSNRDRPYEQYF; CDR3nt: TGTGCCAGCAGCCGGCGCTCGAACCGGGACAGGCCATACGAGCAGTACTTC
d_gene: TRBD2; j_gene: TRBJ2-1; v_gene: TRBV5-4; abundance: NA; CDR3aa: CASSLRLAAYNEQFF; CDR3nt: TGTGCCAGCAGCTTGAGGCTAGCGGCTTACAATGAGCAGTTCTTC
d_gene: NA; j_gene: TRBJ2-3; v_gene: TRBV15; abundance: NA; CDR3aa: CATSSGAYTDTQYF; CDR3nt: TGTGCCACCAGCAGTGGGGCGTACACAGATACGCAGTATTTT
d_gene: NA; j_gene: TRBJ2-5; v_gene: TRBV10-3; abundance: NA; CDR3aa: CAISVSRGQETQYF; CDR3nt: TGTGCCATCAGTGTATCGAGGGGGCAAGAGACCCAGTACTTC
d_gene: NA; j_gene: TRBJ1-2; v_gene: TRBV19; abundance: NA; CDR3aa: CASSGTWTYGYTF; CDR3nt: TGTGCCAGTAGCGGAACATGGACCTATGGCTACACCTTC
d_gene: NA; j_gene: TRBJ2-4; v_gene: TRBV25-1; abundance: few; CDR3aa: CASQTVGPGAIQYF; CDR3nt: TGTGCCAGCCAAACCGTGGGGCCAGGGGCTATTCAGTACTTC
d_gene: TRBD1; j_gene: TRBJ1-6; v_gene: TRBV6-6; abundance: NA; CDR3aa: CASSYTDRVNSPLHF; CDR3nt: TGTGCCAGCAGTTACACGGACAGGGTTAATTCACCCCTCCACTTT
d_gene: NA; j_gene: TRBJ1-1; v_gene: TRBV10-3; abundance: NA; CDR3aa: CAIIPQGNTEAFF; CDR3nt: TGTGCCATCATTCCACAGGGTAACACTGAAGCTTTCTTT
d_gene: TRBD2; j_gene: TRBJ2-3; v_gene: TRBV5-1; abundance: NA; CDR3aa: CASSVTPSGGAADTQYF; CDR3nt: TGCGCCAGCAGCGTGACTCCTAGCGGGGGGGCGGCAGATACGCAGTATTTT
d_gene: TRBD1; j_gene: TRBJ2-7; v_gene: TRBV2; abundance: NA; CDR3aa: CASSDRGTPELTYEQYF; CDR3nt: TGTGCCAGCAGTGACAGGGGGACACCCGAACTAACCTACGAGCAGTACTTC
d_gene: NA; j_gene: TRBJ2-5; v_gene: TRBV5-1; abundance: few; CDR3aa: CASSFRDSGETQYF; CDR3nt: TGCGCCAGCAGCTTCAGAGATTCAGGAGAGACCCAGTACTTC
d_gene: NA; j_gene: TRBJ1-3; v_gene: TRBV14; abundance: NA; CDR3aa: CASSQVRGAFGNTIYF; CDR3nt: TGTGCCAGCAGCCAAGTCCGCGGGGCTTTTGGAAACACCATATATTTT
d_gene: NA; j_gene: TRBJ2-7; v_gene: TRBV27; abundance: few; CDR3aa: CASSQNRGAYEQYF; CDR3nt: TGTGCCAGCAGTCAAAACCGGGGGGCATACGAGCAGTACTTC
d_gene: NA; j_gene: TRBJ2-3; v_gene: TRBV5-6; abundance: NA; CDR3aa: CASSLYNPDTQYF; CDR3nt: TGTGCCAGCAGCCTATATAATCCAGATACGCAGTATTTT
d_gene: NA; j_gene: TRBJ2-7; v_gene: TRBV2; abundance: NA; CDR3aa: CASNILGGYEQYF; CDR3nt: TGTGCCAGCAACATCCTTGGCGGCTACGAGCAGTACTTC
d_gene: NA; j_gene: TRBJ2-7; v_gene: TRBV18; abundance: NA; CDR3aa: CASSPPPGGYEQYF; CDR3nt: TGTGCCAGCTCACCACCGCCAGGGGGGTACGAGCAGTACTTC
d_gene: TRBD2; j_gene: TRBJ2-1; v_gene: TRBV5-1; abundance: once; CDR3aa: CASSLVAGGQYNEQFF; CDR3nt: TGCGCCAGCAGCTTAGTAGCGGGGGGCCAATACAATGAGCAGTTCTTC
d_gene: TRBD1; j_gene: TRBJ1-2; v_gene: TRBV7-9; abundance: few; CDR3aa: CASSDLRTGSNYGYTF; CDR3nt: TGTGCCAGCAGCGACCTCCGGACAGGGAGTAACTATGGCTACACCTTC
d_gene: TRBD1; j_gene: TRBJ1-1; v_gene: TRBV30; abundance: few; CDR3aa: CAWNQGAGTEAFF; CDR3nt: TGTGCCTGGAATCAGGGGGCAGGCACTGAAGCTTTCTTT
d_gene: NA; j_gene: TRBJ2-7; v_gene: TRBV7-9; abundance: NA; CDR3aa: CASSSESYEQYF; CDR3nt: TGTGCCAGCAGTTCGGAGAGCTACGAGCAGTACTTC
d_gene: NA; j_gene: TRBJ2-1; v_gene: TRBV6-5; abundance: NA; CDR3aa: CASSSRTPSEQFF; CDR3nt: TGTGCCAGCAGCTCCCGGACTCCGTCCGAGCAGTTCTTC
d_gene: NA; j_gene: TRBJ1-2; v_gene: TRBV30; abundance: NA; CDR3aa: CAFVSRGYTF; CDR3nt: TGTGCCTTCGTCTCTCGTGGCTACACCTTC
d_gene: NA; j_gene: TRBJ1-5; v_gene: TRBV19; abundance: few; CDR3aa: CASSRGADNQPQHF; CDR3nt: TGTGCCAGTAGTCGGGGGGCGGACAATCAGCCCCAGCATTTT
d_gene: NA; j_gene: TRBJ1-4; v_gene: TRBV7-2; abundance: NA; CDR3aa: CASSLGANEKLFF; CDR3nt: TGTGCCAGCAGCTTAGGGGCGAATGAAAAACTGTTTTTT
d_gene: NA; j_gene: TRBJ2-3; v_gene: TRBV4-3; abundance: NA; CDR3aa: CASSQDRGRDTQYF; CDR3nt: TGCGCCAGCAGCCAAGATCGAGGTAGAGATACGCAGTATTTT
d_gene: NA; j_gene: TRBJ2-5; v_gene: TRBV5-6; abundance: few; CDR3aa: CASSPDGARGTQYF; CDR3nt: TGTGCCAGCAGCCCAGACGGGGCGAGGGGGACCCAGTACTTC
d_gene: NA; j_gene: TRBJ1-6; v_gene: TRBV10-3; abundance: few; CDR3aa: CAISESGSSSYNSPLHF; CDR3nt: TGTGCCATCAGTGAGTCGGGATCAAGCTCCTATAATTCACCCCTCCACTTT
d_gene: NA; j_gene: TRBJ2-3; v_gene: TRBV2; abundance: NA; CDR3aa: CASSRDGRLTDTQYF; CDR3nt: TGTGCCAGCAGCCGGGATGGGAGATTGACAGATACGCAGTATTTT
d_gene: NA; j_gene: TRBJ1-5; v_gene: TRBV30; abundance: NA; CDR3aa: CAWSPTDNRRNQPQHF; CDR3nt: TGTGCCTGGAGTCCGACCGATAACAGGCGAAATCAGCCCCAGCATTTT
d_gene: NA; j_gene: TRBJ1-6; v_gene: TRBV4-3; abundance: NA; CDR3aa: CASSHLLEGTPLHF; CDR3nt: TGCGCCAGCAGCCACTTACTGGAGGGGACACCCCTCCACTTT